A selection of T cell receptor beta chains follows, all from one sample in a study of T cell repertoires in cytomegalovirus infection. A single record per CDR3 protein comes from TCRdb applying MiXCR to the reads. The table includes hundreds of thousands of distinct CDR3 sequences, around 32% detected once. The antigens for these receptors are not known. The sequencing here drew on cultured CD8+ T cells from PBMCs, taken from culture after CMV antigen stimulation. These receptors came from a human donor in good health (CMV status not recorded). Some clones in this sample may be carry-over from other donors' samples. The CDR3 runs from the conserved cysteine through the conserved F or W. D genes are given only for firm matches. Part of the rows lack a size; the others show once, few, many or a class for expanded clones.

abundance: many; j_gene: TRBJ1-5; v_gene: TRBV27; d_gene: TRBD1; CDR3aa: CASSLSQGEDQPQHF; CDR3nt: TGTGCCAGCAGTTTGTCACAGGGGGAGGATCAGCCCCAGCATTTT
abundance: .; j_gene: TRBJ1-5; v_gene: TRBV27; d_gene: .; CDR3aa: CASSQQGNQPQHF; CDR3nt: TGTGCCAGCAGTCAACAGGGCAATCAGCCCCAGCATTTT
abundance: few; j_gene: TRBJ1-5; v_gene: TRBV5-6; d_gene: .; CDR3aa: CASTEGMSNQPQHF; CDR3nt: TGTGCCAGCACGGAGGGGATGAGCAATCAGCCCCAGCATTTT
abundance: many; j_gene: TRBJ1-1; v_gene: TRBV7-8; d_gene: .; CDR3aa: CASAFRGEAFF; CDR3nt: TGTGCCAGCGCGTTCAGGGGTGAAGCTTTCTTT
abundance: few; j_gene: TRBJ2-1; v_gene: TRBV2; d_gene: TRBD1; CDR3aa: CASSGNRGPGNEQFF; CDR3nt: TGTGCCAGCAGCGGGAACAGGGGGCCGGGGAATGAGCAGTTCTTC
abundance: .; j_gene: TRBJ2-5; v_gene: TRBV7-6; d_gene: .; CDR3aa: CASSLASGNRETQYF; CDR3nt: TGTGCTAGCAGCTTAGCGAGCGGCAACCGGGAGACCCAGTACTTC
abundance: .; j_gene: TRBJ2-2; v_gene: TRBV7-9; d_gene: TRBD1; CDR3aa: CASSPTPQLTGDGELFF; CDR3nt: TGTGCCAGCAGCCCTACCCCTCAACTGACAGGGGACGGGGAGCTGTTTTTT
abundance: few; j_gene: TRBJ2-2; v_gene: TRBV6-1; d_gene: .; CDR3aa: CASSGTGSNTGELFF; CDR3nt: TGTGCCAGCAGTGGAACAGGGTCTAACACCGGGGAGCTGTTTTTT
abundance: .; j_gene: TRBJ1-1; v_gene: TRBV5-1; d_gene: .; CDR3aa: CASSPSSDRREEAFF; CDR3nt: TGCGCCAGCAGCCCGTCTTCCGACAGGCGAGAAGAAGCTTTCTTT
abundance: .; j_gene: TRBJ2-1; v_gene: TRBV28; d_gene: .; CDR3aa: CASSPNLGSNEQFF; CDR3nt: TGTGCCAGCAGTCCAAACCTAGGGAGCAATGAGCAGTTCTTC
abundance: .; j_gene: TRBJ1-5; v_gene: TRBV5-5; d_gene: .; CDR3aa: CASSPRGKGVNQPQHF; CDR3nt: TGTGCCAGCAGCCCCAGGGGTAAGGGTGTCAATCAGCCCCAGCATTTT
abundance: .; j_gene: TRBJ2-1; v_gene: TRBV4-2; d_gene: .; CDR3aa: CASSQEGGGLSSYNEQFF; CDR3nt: TGTGCCAGCAGCCAAGAGGGGGGCGGTTTAAGCTCCTACAATGAGCAGTTCTTC
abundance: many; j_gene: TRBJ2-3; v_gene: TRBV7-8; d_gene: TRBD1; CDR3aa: CASSATGGRTQYF; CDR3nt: TGTGCCAGCAGCGCAACAGGGGGCAGGACGCAGTATTTT
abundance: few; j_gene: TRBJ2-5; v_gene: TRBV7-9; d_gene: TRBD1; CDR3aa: CASSLSTGGYQETQYF; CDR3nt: TGTGCCAGCAGCTTAAGTACAGGGGGGTACCAAGAGACCCAGTACTTC
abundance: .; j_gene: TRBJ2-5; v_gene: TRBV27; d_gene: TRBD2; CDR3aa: CASTSEAGGAQTQYF; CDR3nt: TGTGCCAGCACCTCGGAAGCGGGGGGTGCCCAGACCCAGTACTTC
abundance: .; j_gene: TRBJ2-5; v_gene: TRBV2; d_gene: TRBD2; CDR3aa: CAVPSGREETQYF; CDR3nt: TGTGCCGTTCCAAGCGGGAGGGAAGAGACCCAGTACTTC
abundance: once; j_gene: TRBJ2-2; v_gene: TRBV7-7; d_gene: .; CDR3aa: CASSLRSNGELFF; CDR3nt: TGTGCTAGCAGCTTAAGGAGTAACGGGGAGCTGTTTTTT
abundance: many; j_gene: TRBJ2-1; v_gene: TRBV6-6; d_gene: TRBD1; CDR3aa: CASSYSSGTGIYNEQFF; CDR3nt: TGTGCCAGCAGTTACTCCTCCGGGACAGGGATTTACAATGAGCAGTTCTTC
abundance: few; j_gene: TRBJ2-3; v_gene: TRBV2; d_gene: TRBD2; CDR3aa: CASSAGTSGATDTQYF; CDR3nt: TGTGCCAGCAGCGCCGGGACTAGCGGGGCGACAGATACGCAGTATTTT
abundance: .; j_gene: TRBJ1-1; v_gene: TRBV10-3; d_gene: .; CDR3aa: CAISPFSGAVNTEAFF; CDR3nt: TGTGCCATCAGTCCCTTCAGCGGTGCTGTAAACACTGAAGCTTTCTTT
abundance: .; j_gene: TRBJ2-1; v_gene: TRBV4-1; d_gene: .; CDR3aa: CASSQDEFLRSYNEQFF; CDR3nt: TGCGCCAGCAGCCAAGATGAGTTCCTGAGGTCCTACAATGAGCAGTTCTTC
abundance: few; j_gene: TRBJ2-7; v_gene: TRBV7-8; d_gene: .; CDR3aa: CASSPPPGSEYTYEQYF; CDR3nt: TGTGCCAGCAGCCCTCCCCCGGGGTCAGAGTATACCTACGAGCAGTACTTC
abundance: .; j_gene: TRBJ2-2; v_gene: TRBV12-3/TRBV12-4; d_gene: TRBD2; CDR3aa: CASSLVAGASGELFF; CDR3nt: TGTGCCAGCAGTTTGGTAGCGGGGGCATCCGGGGAGCTGTTTTTT
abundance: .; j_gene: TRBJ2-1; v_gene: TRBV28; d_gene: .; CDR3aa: CASSLSNSNEQFF; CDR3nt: TGTGCCAGCAGCCTAAGTAATAGCAATGAGCAGTTCTTC
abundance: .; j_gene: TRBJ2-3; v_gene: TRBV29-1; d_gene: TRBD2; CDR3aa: CSVAPREVDTQYF; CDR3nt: TGCAGCGTTGCACCCCGGGAGGTAGATACGCAGTATTTT
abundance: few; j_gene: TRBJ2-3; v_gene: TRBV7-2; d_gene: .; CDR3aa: CASSGVTQYF; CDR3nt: TGTGCCAGCAGCGGGGTGACGCAGTATTTT
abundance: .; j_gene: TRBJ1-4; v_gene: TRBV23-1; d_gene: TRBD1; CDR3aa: CASSQPKVQGAGFEKLFF; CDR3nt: TGCGCCAGCAGTCAGCCCAAGGTTCAGGGGGCCGGATTTGAAAAACTGTTTTTT
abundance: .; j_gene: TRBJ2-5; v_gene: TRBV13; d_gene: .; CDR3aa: CASSPPGPQETQYF; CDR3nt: TGTGCCAGCAGCCCCCCGGGGCCTCAAGAGACCCAGTACTTC
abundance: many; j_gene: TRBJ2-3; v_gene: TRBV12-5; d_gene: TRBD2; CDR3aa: CASGLAGVTDTQYF; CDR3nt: TGTGCTAGTGGTTTAGCGGGGGTCACAGATACGCAGTATTTT
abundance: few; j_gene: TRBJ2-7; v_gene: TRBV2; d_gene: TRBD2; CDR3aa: CASSLLRTGEGIEQYF; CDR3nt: TGTGCCAGCAGTTTATTAAGGACGGGGGAGGGGATCGAGCAGTACTTC
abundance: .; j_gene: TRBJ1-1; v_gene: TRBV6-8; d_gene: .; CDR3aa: CASTLEEGTEAFF; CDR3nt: TGTGCCAGCACCTTAGAGGAGGGCACTGAAGCTTTCTTT
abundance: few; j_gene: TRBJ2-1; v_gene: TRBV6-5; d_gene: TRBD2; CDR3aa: CASSYRLAGLSSYNEQFF; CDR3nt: TGTGCCAGCAGTTACCGACTAGCGGGGCTAAGCTCCTACAATGAGCAGTTCTTC
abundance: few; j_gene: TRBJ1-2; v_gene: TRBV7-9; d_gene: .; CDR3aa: CASSWTPEETF; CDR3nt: TGTGCCAGCAGCTGGACCCCGGAAGAAACCTTC
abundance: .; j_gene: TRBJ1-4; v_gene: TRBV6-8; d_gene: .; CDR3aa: CASRHPADNEKLFF; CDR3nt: TGTGCCAGCAGACACCCGGCTGATAATGAAAAACTGTTTTTT
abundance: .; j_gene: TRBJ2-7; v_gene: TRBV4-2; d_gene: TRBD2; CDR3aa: CASSQGLVSSYEQYF; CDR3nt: TGTGCCAGCAGCCAGGGACTAGTGAGCTCCTACGAGCAGTACTTC
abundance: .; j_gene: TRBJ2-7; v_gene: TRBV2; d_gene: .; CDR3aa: CASLRGHEQYF; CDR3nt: TGTGCCAGCCTCAGGGGCCACGAGCAGTACTTC
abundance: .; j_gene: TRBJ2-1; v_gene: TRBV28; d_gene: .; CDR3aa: CASSLPIGGNNEQFF; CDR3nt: TGTGCCAGCAGCCTTCCGATTGGGGGGAACAATGAGCAGTTCTTC
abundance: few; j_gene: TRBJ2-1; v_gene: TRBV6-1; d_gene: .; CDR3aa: CASSEAAGIYNEQFF; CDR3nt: TGTGCCAGCAGTGAAGCGGCGGGGATTTACAATGAGCAGTTCTTC
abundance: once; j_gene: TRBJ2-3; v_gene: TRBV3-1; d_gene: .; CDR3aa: CASSQEGSRLAQDTQYF; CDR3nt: TGTGCCAGCAGCCAAGAAGGTAGTCGGCTAGCACAAGATACGCAGTATTTT
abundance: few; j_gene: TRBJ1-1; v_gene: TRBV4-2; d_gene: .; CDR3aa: CASSVAGWGPAVNTEAFF; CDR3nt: TGTGCCAGCAGCGTAGCGGGCTGGGGCCCAGCAGTGAACACTGAAGCTTTCTTT
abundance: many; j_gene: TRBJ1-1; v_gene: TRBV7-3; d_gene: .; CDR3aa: CASSRSTLGANEAFF; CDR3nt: TGTGCCAGCAGCCGATCCACCCTGGGGGCGAATGAAGCTTTCTTT
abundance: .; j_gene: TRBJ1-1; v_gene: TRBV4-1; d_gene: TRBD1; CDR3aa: CANSQDDRETEAFF; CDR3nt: TGCGCCAACAGCCAAGATGACAGGGAGACTGAAGCTTTCTTT
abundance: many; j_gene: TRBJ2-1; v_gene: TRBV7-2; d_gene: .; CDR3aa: CASSRGVGRGQFF; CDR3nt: TGTGCCAGCAGCAGGGGGGTCGGAAGGGGGCAGTTCTTC
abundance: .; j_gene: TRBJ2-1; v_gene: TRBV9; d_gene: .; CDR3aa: CASSVRDTYNEQFF; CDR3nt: TGTGCCAGCAGCGTAAGAGACACCTACAATGAGCAGTTCTTC
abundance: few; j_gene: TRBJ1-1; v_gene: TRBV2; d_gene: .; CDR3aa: CASTTFVDTEAFF; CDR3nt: TGTGCCAGCACGACGTTCGTGGACACTGAAGCTTTCTTT
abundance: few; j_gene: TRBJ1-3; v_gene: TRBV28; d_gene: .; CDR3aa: CASSPWVRPSGNTIYF; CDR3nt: TGTGCCAGCAGTCCCTGGGTCCGACCCTCTGGAAACACCATATATTTT
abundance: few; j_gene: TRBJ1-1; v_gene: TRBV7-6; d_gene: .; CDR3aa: CASSLVGGRRNTEAFF; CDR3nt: TGTGCCAGCAGCTTAGTAGGCGGAAGAAGAAACACTGAAGCTTTCTTT
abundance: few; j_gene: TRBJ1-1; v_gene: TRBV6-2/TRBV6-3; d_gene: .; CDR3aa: CASSPGSQEAFF; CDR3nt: TGTGCCAGCAGTCCAGGGAGCCAGGAAGCTTTCTTT
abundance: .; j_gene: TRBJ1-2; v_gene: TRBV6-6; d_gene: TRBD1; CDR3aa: CASSYGTGGGYTF; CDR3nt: TGTGCCAGCAGTTACGGGACAGGGGGAGGCTACACCTTC
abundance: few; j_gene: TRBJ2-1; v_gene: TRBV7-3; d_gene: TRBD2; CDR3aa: CASSLRGVSGGIYNEQFF; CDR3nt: TGTGCCAGCAGCTTAAGGGGTGTAAGCGGGGGTATCTACAATGAGCAGTTCTTC
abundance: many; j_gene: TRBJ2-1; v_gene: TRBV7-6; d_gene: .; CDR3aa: CASTVRTGSSYNEQFF; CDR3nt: TGTGCCAGCACCGTTAGGACGGGAAGCTCCTACAATGAGCAGTTCTTC
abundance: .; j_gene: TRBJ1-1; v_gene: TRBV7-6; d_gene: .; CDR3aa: CASSRIDSGISEAFF; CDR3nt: TGTGCCAGCAGCCGAATAGATTCAGGGATCTCTGAAGCTTTCTTT
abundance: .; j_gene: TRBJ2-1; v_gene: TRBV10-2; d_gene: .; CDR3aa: CASSEYPGSYNEQFF; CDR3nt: TGCGCCAGCAGTGAGTATCCGGGGTCCTACAATGAGCAGTTCTTC
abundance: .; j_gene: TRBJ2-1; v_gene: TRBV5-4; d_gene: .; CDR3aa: CASSPTIDEQFF; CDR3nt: TGTGCCAGCAGCCCAACGATCGATGAGCAGTTCTTC